This T cell receptor (beta chain) was found in a study of blood T cell repertoires in COVID-19. Background on the study: Both acute and convalescent COVID-19 samples were obtained from the United States, Italy and Spain.

Germline assignment: CDR1 MNHEY and CDR2 SVGAGI. CDR3 length: 12 amino acids. V lost 6 bases, J lost 6 bases, and 11 bases lay in between. Participants' own reports of clinical history determined their cohort assignment. Per the authors' pipeline: Reference gene primers were amplified, and this amplification served to estimate nucleated cell counts. Clones were sequenced by immunoSEQ multiplex PCR, and TCRdb holds only the in-frame ones, with some missing. V and J calls and clone size are as listed in that table; D and trimming were resolved from the DNA. Seen here are about 250,000 clones, approximately 85% observed once, and the top ten hold 9.1%.

This TCR derives from a woman between 50 and 59 years old with acute COVID-19. This chain uses TRBV6-5 with TRBJ1-2; D is undetermined. Sequenced: PBMCs or T cells enriched from blood (not recorded which). The CDR3 DNA follows: TGTGCCAGCAGGCGACATGTTCATGGCTACACCTTC. Translated, it gives CASRRHVHGYTF.